This TCR beta chain was obtained from a study of neurological immune-mediated disorders. A word on this clonotype: The junction and the germline gene differ at one end; a read error may be behind it.

TCRdb fed the 5' RACE reads into MiXCR, producing one record per CDR3 protein. The sample shows about 84,000 distinct CDR3 sequences, about a tenth of them seen only once. The unsorted libraries originated from 2 million PBMCs kept at -80 C. Germline CDR1 is MNHNS and CDR2 is SASEGT. This CDR3 is built from 14 residues. This clonotype was sampled from a man aged 40-49 years in good health. The V and J genes are TRBV6-1 and TRBJ2-5; 9 nucleotides line up with TRBD2. The sequenced material came from PBMCs. The CDR3 DNA reads TGTGTCAGCAGTGTCGCGGGGGGGGGAGAGACCCAGTACTTC. It codes for CVSSVAGGGETQYF.